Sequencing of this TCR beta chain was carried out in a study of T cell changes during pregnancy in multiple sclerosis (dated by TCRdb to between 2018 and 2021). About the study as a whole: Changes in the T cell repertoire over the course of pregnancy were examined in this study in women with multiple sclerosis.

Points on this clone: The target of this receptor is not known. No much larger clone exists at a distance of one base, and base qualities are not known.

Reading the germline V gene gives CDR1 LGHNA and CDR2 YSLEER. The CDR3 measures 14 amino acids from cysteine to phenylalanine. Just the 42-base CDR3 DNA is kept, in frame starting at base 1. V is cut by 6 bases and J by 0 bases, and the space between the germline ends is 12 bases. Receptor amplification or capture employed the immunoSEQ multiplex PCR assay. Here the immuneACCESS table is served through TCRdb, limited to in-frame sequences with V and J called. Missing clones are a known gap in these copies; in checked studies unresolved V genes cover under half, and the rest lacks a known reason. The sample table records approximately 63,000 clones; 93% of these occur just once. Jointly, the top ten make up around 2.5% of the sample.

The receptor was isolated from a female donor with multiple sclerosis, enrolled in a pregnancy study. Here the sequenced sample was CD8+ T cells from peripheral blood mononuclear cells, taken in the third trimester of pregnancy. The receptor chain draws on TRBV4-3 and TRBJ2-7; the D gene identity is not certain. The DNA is TGCGCCAGCAGTCTTGGCAGATTCTCCTACGAGCAGTACTTC. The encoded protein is CASSLGRFSYEQYF.